The subject of this entry is one T cell receptor beta chain. Recovery among Cohort 3 donors was established by two negative PCRs, clearance, or symptom resolution. The record originates from a study of blood T cell repertoires in COVID-19. Study at large: There were acute and convalescent COVID-19 samples, and they came from the United States, Italy and Spain. T cells, B-cell-depleted T cells, or PBMCs provided the cDNA or gDNA that served as material.

Using immunoSEQ multiplex PCR, the repertoire was profiled, and TCRdb retains in-frame clones only, with some absent. The sample has roughly 250,000 clones; over 80% are singletons. V lost 4 bases and J lost 6; bases outside the gene matches: 4. The CDR3 extends over 12 amino acids. In germline, CDR1 is SQVTM, CDR2 ANQGSEA. This receptor was taken from a woman under 30 who had recovered from COVID-19. Sequenced: PBMCs or T cells enriched from blood (not recorded which). This rearrangement joins TRBV29-1 to TRBJ2-7; 9 bases match TRBD1. The DNA for the CDR3 is TGCAGCGTTGGGACAGGGGTCTTCGAGCAGTACTTC. It translates to CSVGTGVFEQYF.